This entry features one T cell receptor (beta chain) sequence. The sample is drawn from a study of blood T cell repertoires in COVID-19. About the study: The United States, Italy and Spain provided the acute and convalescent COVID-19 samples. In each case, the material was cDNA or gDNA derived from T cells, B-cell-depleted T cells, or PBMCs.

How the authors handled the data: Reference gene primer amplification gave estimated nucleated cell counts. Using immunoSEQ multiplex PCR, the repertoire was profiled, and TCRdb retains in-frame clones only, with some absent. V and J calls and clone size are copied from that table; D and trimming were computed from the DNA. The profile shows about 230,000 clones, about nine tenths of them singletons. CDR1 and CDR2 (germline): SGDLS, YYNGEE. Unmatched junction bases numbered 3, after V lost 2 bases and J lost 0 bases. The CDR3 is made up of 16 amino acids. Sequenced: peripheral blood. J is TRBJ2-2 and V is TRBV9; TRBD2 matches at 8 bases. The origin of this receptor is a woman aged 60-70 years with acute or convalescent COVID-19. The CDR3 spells CASSVSGTTNTGELFF. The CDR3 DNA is TGTGCCAGCAGCGTTAGCGGGACCACGAACACCGGGGAGCTGTTTTTT. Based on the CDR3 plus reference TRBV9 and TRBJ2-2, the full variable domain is DSGVTQTPKHLITATGQRVTLRCSPRSGDLSVYWYQQSLDQGLQFLIQYYNGEERAKGNILERFSAQQFPDLHSELNLSSLELGDSALYFCASSVSGTTNTGELFFGEGSRLTVL.